This T cell receptor (beta chain) originates from a study of T-cell reconstitution after alpha-beta-depleted transplantation in children. As it was prepared, the TCRbeta library received unique molecular identifiers. TCRdb analysed the PCR reads with MiXCR anew, one entry per CDR3 protein. The sample yields about 600,000 distinct CDR3 sequences, 8% to 11% seen once. Per germline, CDR1 KGHSH and CDR2 LQKENI. Unmatched junction bases numbered 0, after V lost 0 bases and J lost 4 bases. There are 15 residues in the CDR3. The J gene is TRBJ1-5, the V gene TRBV18; 10 bases fit TRBD1. The receptor comes from a human donor who donated a stem cell graft to a child with acute myeloid leukemia. Sample: PBMCs from the stem cell graft donor, taken from the stem cell graft. In nucleotides, the CDR3 is TGTGCCAGCTCACCACCGGGACAGGGGAATCAGCCCCAGCATTTT. Protein sequence: CASSPPGQGNQPQHF.